This T cell receptor (beta chain) was sequenced for a study of blood T cell repertoires in COVID-19. This clone was counted once. The CDR3 length is 19 residues. V was cut by 6 bases and J by 3 bases, with 26 bases left in between. Germline assignment: CDR1 SGHVS and CDR2 FNYEAQ. Here immunoSEQ multiplex PCR was the method, and the copy in TCRdb shows in-frame clones only, minus some. The sample carries roughly 300,000 clones, more than 75% recorded once. Material: peripheral blood. The sequence came from a woman between 50 and 59 years old with acute or convalescent COVID-19. V gene TRBV7-6 combines with J gene TRBJ1-4; the D gene is possibly TRBD1 (5 bases). The chain's CDR3 is CASSSPLEQGNRANEKLFF. The CDR3 DNA reads as TGTGCCAGCAGTTCTCCCCTCGAGCAGGGAAACAGAGCTAATGAAAAACTGTTTTTT.